This TCR beta chain stems from a study of T-cell reconstitution after alpha-beta-depleted transplantation in children. Trimming removed 6 bases at V and 0 bases at J, with 15 bases between. Germline CDR1 is SEHNR and CDR2 is FQNEAQ (reference sequence). The CDR3 sequence is 16 residues long. Turning to this clonotype: Its antigen is currently unknown.

General study points: T-cell counts and diversity at one year following transplant were attributed mainly to newly produced T cells.

The authors prepared the TCRbeta library with unique molecular identifiers. TCRdb reanalysed the PCR reads using MiXCR and keeps one entry per CDR3 protein. The table records approximately 300,000 distinct CDR3 sequences, about a tenth of them present only once. The rearrangement links TRBV7-9 to TRBJ2-4, with D hard to call. The sequences come from PBMCs, collected before TCRalphabeta/CD19-depleted stem cell transplant. The sequence was collected from a boy under two years old with acute myeloid leukemia, due to receive a stem cell transplant. Here the CDR3 DNA reads TGTGCCAGCAGTCCAGTGGGTCGACTAGCCAAAAACATTCAGTACTTC. As protein: CASSPVGRLAKNIQYF. The full variable domain, with the rest looked up from reference TRBV7-9 and TRBJ2-4, is DTGVSQNPRHKITKRGQNVTFRCDPISEHNRLYWYRQTLGQGPEFLTYFQNEAQLEKSRLLSDRFSAERPKGSFSTLEIQRTEQGDSAMYLCASSPVGRLAKNIQYFGAGTRLSVL.